Listed here is a single T cell receptor (beta chain). This clonotype appeared a few times. The clone's antigen remains unknown. No base qualities exist here, and no much larger clone lies one base off it. This record comes from a study of T cells in Graves' hyperthyroidism and ophthalmopathy (dated by TCRdb to between 2017 and 2020). About the study as a whole: Peripheral blood samples were taken at initial diagnosis, before any treatment was given. The approximately 97 discovery patients were randomly divided into training and test sets at a 7:3 ratio. Prospective prediction of ophthalmopathy was tested in an independent validation cohort of approximately 18 hyperthyroidism patients and 17 patients who later progressed to ophthalmopathy. Once sampling was done, hyperthyroidism patients were given methimazole at a starting dose of 30 mg daily, whereas ophthalmopathy patients were given high-dose intravenous methylprednisolone. The paper reports TCR Vbeta CDR3 sequencing of some 140 peripheral blood samples: some 44 ophthalmopathy, fewer than 85 hyperthyroidism and approximately 17 progressor patients. TCR V-J signatures able to tell the groups apart were searched for in a discovery cohort of more than 90 patients, of whom over 40 had Graves' ophthalmopathy and roughly 59 had stable Graves' hyperthyroidism. The study also compared thyroid tissue and blood T-cell repertoires from five or six Graves' hyperthyroidism patients. What the study reported, not specific to this receptor: Sample size was not statistically predetermined, and blinding of investigators to group allocation was not performed. Blood samples also contained most of the expanded thyroid clonotypes (frequency above 0.001), which suggests that blood repertoires may reflect thyroid immune responses. In validation, the model predicted progression to ophthalmopathy with around 71% sensitivity and 72% to 85% specificity, a median of 6.5 months before onset. Ophthalmopathy was separated from stable hyperthyroidism by a 13 V-J signature model, with over 85% sensitivity and about 81% specificity obtained in cross-validation and 80%/75% obtained in testing.

The TCR beta CDR3 regions were amplified from RNA transcripts. The TCR CDR3 was subjected to a first round of RT-PCR using the HTBI primer set and the Qiagen OneStep RT-PCR kit. The libraries were constructed in a second round of multiplex PCR and then size-selected and purified. Libraries were sequenced paired-end with 100 bp reads on an Illumina HiSeq2000. In the original analysis: SOAPnuke was used to process the raw data, removing reads that contained adapters or uncalled bases, had a mean Phred below 15, or lacked an exact match to the constant primer or identifier. COPE v1.2.5 was used to merge the high-quality paired reads, and each unique nucleotide sequence was defined as a clonotype. MiTCR v1.1 was used to align clonotypes to the IMGT TRBV, TRBD and TRBJ reference segments. The analysis included only V-J combinations with a frequency above 0.0001, which together covered over 98% of the repertoires. A TCS score was defined as the ratio of F50 (clonal expansion) to E x V (chaos), with BLOSUM62-based TCRdist applied between CDR3 peptides within each V-J. Welch's t-statistics and random forest reduced 500 to 650 V-J features to 10 to 15, which were used in a naive Bayes classifier (R e1071). TCRdb reprocessed the public reads (quality trimming at Q25 with fastp, clone calling with MiXCR) and kept in-frame beta chains. Rows are unified per CDR3 protein, each entry keeping the most common DNA and genes. TCRdb's processing, not the study's, gives the V and J calls here. Here the sample has under 350,000 distinct CDR3 sequences; 15% to 20% occur a single time. Of the sample, around 50% falls within the top ten clones.

The CDR3, cysteine through phenylalanine, is 14 amino acids long. Of all the DNA, just the CDR3 is kept, 42 bases in frame from base 1. At the junction V is shortened by 4 bases and J by 3 bases; bases outside the gene matches: 5. From a lookup of the germline V gene (reference sequence), CDR1 and CDR2 are LNHDA and SQIVND. Stable Graves' hyperthyroidism was defined as the absence of progression to ophthalmopathy over 18 months of follow-up. Hyperthyroidism patients were newly diagnosed, had a disease duration of under 2 months, and were aged 18 to 65 years. Exclusion was applied to patients with uncontrolled infections, other autoimmune diseases, pregnancy or lactation. Diagnoses were based on clinical symptoms, serum thyroxine and TRAb, thyroid ultrasound and orbital computed tomography. Ficoll-Paque density gradient centrifugation was used to isolate PBMCs from 9.5 to 10 ml of fresh peripheral blood. Trizol reagent was used to extract total RNA, and RNA quality was then checked on an Agilent 2100 Bioanalyzer.

The sequenced sample was blood. The receptor was isolated from a woman between 50 and 59 years old with Graves' hyperthyroidism. The chain is assembled from TRBV19 and TRBJ2-5; a stretch of 7 junction bases matches TRBD1. The nucleotide sequence reads TGTGCCAGTAGTAGCGCCGGGACAGAAGAGACCCAGTACTTC. Translated, this gives CASSSAGTEETQYF.